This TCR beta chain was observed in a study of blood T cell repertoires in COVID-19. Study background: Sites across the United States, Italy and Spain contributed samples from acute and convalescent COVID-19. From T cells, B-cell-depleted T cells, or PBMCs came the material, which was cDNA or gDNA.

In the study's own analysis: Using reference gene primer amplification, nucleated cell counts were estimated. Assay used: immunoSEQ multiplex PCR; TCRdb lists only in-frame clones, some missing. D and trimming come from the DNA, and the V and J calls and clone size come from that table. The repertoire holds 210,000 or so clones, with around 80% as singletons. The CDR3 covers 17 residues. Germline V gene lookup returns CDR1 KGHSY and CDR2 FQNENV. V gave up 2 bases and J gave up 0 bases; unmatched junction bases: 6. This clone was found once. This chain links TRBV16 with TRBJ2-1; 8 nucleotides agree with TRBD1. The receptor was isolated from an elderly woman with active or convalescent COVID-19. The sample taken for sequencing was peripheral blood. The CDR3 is CASSQVTGVNSYNEQFF. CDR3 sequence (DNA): TGTGCCAGCAGCCAAGTGACAGGGGTCAACTCCTACAATGAGCAGTTCTTC.